This T cell receptor (beta chain) was sequenced in a study of cytomegalovirus exposure and HLA in healthy donors. Study results and limitations: A later analysis associated roughly 15,000 TCR beta sequences with HLA alleles at a 0.05 false discovery rate.

The CDR3 totals 18 residues. V was clipped by 5 bases and J by 0 bases; unmatched bases: 12. Germline loops: CDR1 MNHEY, CDR2 SMNVEV (reference sequence). As to this clone: Its antigen is not known.

PCR involved 60 Vbeta and 13 Jbeta primers. The repertoire was sequenced with immunoSEQ multiplex PCR; TCRdb's copy has only in-frame clones and lacks some. The data show 140,000 or so clones, with approximately 79% seen just once and approximately 4.3% held by the top ten. This rearrangement joins TRBV27 to TRBJ1-4; 7 bases match TRBD1. What was sequenced was PBMCs. The sequence was collected from a young man in good health and CMV-seropositive. Written as DNA, the CDR3 is TGTGCCAGCAGTCTTTCATCGAAGGGGGCCACAACTAATGAAAAACTGTTTTTT. Amino acid sequence: CASSLSSKGATTNEKLFF.